The 28 T cell receptor beta chains below were found in one sample sequenced in a study of glioma-infiltrating T cells after dendritic cell vaccination. TCRdb keeps only in-frame clones here, not all; method: immunoSEQ multiplex PCR. The data contain some 73,000 clones, more than 65% of them singletons. Material: blood, obtained before dendritic cell vaccination. These receptors were taken from a human donor with glioblastoma.

In DNA form, the CDR3 reads TGCGCCAGCAGGGTGAGGCCGTTGGATACGCAGTATTTT. Translating it yields CASRVRPLDTQYF. The chain carries TRBV5-1 and TRBJ2-3; no reliable D call. V gave up 5 bases and J gave up 6 bases, with 13 bases separating them. The CDR3 sequence is 13 residues long. The germline V gene encodes CDR1 SGHRS and CDR2 YFSETQ. Supplemented by reference TRBV5-1 and TRBJ2-3, the full variable domain reads KAGVTQTPRYLIKTRGQQVTLSCSPISGHRSVSWYQQTPGQGLQFLFEYFSETQRNKGNFPGRFSGRQFSNSRSEMNVSTLELGDSALYLCASRVRPLDTQYFGPGTRLTVL.

Only one count was recorded for this clone. The chain uses TRBV11-1 and TRBJ2-3; 13 bases are a match to TRBD2. The length of the CDR3 is 18 residues. Germline CDR1 and CDR2: SGHAT and FQDESV (reference sequence). V lost 1 base, J lost 3 bases, and 7 bases stayed unmatched. CDR3 residues: CASSLDPGTSGKTDTQYF. CDR3 coding DNA: TGTGCCAGCAGCTTAGACCCTGGGACTAGCGGGAAGACAGATACGCAGTATTTT. Based on the CDR3 plus reference TRBV11-1 and TRBJ2-3, the full variable domain is EAEVAQSPRYKITEKSQAVAFWCDPISGHATLYWYRQILGQGPELLVQFQDESVVDDSQLPKDRFSAERLKGVDSTLKIQPAELGDSAMYLCASSLDPGTSGKTDTQYFGPGTRLTVL.

This clone was recorded once. CDR3 bases: TGTGCCAGCTCACCAGACGGGATCTATGGCTACACCTTC. Translating gives CASSPDGIYGYTF. The V gene is TRBV18, the J gene TRBJ1-2, with D unresolved. V lost 2 bases and J 4 bases, leaving 8 bases between the germline ends. CDR3 length: 13 amino acids. The germline gives CDR1 KGHSH, CDR2 LQKENI. The whole variable domain, filled in from reference TRBV18 and TRBJ1-2, reads NAGVMQNPRHLVRRRGQEARLRCSPMKGHSHVYWYRQLPEEGLKFMVYLQKENIIDESGMPKERFSAEFPKEGPSILRIQQVVRGDSAAYFCASSPDGIYGYTFGSGTRLTVV.

The chain has TRBV19 and TRBJ2-7; TRBD2 might be the D (6 bases). CDR1 is LNHDA and CDR2 is SQIVND in the germline V gene (reference sequence). There are 14 residues in the CDR3. V gave up 5 bases and J gave up 5 bases, with 16 bases separating them. CDR3 residues: CASSFSGPDDEQYF. In DNA, the CDR3 is TGTGCCAGTAGTTTTAGCGGCCCGGACGACGAGCAGTACTTC.

This rearrangement joins TRBV6-1 to TRBJ2-7; 7 bases align to TRBD1. The CDR3 runs 13 residues. CDR1 and CDR2 (germline): MNHNS, SASEGT. V dropped 6 bases and J dropped 2; count of bases not matched to a gene: 4. CDR3 nucleotides: TGTGCCAGCAGCCCGGGACAGACCTACGAGCAGTACGTC. This sequence encodes CASSPGQTYEQYV.

V is TRBV5-1 and J is TRBJ1-1; D remains unclear. The CDR3 spans 13 residues. The V gene's germline CDR1 is SGHRS and CDR2 YFSETQ. The V end was cut by 0 bases, the J end by 1 base, with 4 bases between. Written as DNA, the CDR3 is TGCGCCAGCAGCTTGGAACAGAACACTGAAGCTTTCTTT. It is translated as CASSLEQNTEAFF.

V and J are TRBV11-2 and TRBJ1-2; D is undetermined. Trimming shortened V by 5 bases and J by 4 bases, and 11 bases separated the two germline ends. Germline loops: CDR1 SGHAT, CDR2 FQNNGV. The CDR3 is made up of 13 amino acids. The CDR3 DNA sequence: TGTGCCAGCAGCCCGAGAGCTTCCTATGGCTACACCTTC. It is translated as CASSPRASYGYTF.

The chain's CDR3 is CASREIVDTEAFF. As DNA, the CDR3 is TGTGCCAGCAGAGAGATTGTCGACACTGAAGCTTTCTTT. The chain has TRBV6-5 and TRBJ1-1; no definite D call. The CDR3 consists of 13 residues. Per germline, CDR1 MNHEY and CDR2 SVGAGI. Trimming took off 6 bases at V and 3 bases at J, with 11 bases between the two ends.

The gene calls are TRBV9 and TRBJ2-2; possibly TRBD1 for D (6 bases). V was cut by 3 bases and J by 3 bases, with 12 bases left in between. CDR1 SGDLS and CDR2 YYNGEE come from the germline V gene. The CDR3 has 15 amino acids. The CDR3 loop is CASSGQGSYTGELFF. The DNA of the CDR3 is TGTGCCAGCAGCGGCCAGGGGTCTTACACCGGGGAGCTGTTTTTT.

This clone was seen just once. The J gene is TRBJ2-5, the V gene TRBV5-1, with 11 bases aligning to TRBD2. CDR3 size: 16 residues. Germline V gene lookup returns CDR1 SGHRS and CDR2 YFSETQ. Unmatched junction bases numbered 8, after V lost 2 bases and J lost 5 bases. CDR3 nucleotide sequence: TGCGCCAGCAGCTTCATAGCGGGAGGGCCTAGGGAGACCCAGTACTTC. It encodes CASSFIAGGPRETQYF.

V is TRBV30 and J is TRBJ2-6; 8 bases agree with TRBD2. The V gene end was trimmed by 6 bases and the J gene end by 0 bases; junction bases not matched to a gene: 10. Per germline, CDR1 GTSNPN and CDR2 SVGIG (reference sequence). The CDR3 has 17 amino acids. CDR3 DNA sequence: TGTGCCTGCAACCGGGGGGGGGTAAGCTCTGGGGCCAACGTCCTGACTTTC. Protein sequence: CACNRGGVSSGANVLTF.

This chain joins TRBV10-3 and TRBJ1-1; TRBD1 is a possible D gene (6 bases). Trimming took 8 bases from V and 4 from J, leaving 14 bases between them. The CDR3 has 13 residues. Germline V CDR1 and CDR2: ENHRY, SYGVKD. CDR3 sequence (DNA): TGTGCCATCCCCTTACAGGGAAGCACTGAAGCTTTCTTT. It is translated as CAIPLQGSTEAFF.

A single count supports this clone. The rearrangement links TRBV29-1 to TRBJ1-4; the D is unclear. Germline lookup yields CDR1 SQVTM and CDR2 ANQGSEA. The CDR3 sequence is 13 residues long. The V and J ends lost 4 bases and 7 bases respectively, with 13 bases between them. The DNA of the CDR3 is TGCAGCGTTGTACCCCACCGGGGTGAAAAACTGTTTTTT. It yields the protein CSVVPHRGEKLFF.

The chain employs TRBV6-5 and TRBJ2-1; 9 bases line up with TRBD2. The CDR3 has 15 amino acids. Trimming removed 2 bases from V and 7 bases from J; junction bases left unmatched: 6. Germline V gene lookup returns CDR1 MNHEY and CDR2 SVGAGI. Written as DNA, the CDR3 is TGTGCCAGCAGTTACGGCGGGAGGGCGTGGAATGAGCAGTTCTTC. Translated, it gives CASSYGGRAWNEQFF.

The chain recombines TRBV9 with TRBJ2-1; 13 bases line up with TRBD2. J gave up 8 bases and V 0 bases, and 8 bases lay outside the gene matches. Germline V gene lookup returns CDR1 SGDLS and CDR2 YYNGEE. CDR3 length: 17 residues. The CDR3 sequence: CASSVGTSGRGSHEQFF. In DNA form, the CDR3 reads TGTGCCAGCAGCGTAGGAACTAGCGGGAGGGGTAGCCATGAGCAGTTCTTC. The full variable domain, in which reference TRBV9 and TRBJ2-1 provide the parts outside the CDR3, is DSGVTQTPKHLITATGQRVTLRCSPRSGDLSVYWYQQSLDQGLQFLIQYYNGEERAKGNILERFSAQQFPDLHSELNLSSLELGDSALYFCASSVGTSGRGSHEQFFGPGTRLTVL.

V is TRBV25-1 and J is TRBJ1-1; 7 bases align to TRBD1. The ends lost 11 bases at V and 0 bases at J; junction bases unmatched: 6. The CDR3 has 13 residues. Germline CDR1 reads MGHDK; CDR2 reads SYGVNS. CDR3 residues: CAVLGQLNTEAFF. The CDR3 nucleotides read TGTGCCGTCCTGGGACAGCTGAACACTGAAGCTTTCTTT.

The rearrangement uses TRBV7-8 and TRBJ2-1, with a weak D call TRBD1 (6 bases). The CDR3 is made up of 17 amino acids. Per germline, CDR1 SGHVS and CDR2 FQNEAQ. V was shortened by 1 base and J by 0 bases, with 13 bases between the two germline ends. CDR3 nucleotides: TGTGCCAGCAGCTTAGGGGCTAGGGGGAGCTCCTACAATGAGCAGTTCTTC. Its protein product is CASSLGARGSSYNEQFF.

The gene calls are TRBV19 and TRBJ1-4; tentatively, D is TRBD1 (6 bases). Trimming removed 2 bases at V and 8 bases at J, with 12 bases between. Germline CDR1 and CDR2: LNHDA and SQIVND (reference sequence). The CDR3 consists of 14 residues. The CDR3 here is CASSIQGLWEKLFF. CDR3 DNA sequence: TGTGCCAGTAGTATACAGGGGCTTTGGGAAAAACTGTTTTTT.

The chain carries TRBV7-9 and TRBJ1-4; 9 positions match TRBD1. The length of the CDR3 is 15 residues. Germline V CDR1 and CDR2: SEHNR, FQNEAQ (reference sequence). The trim removed 3 bases at V and 8 bases at J, leaving 7 bases unmatched. The CDR3 protein is CASSFDTGGNEKLFF. CDR3 sequence (DNA): TGTGCCAGCAGCTTTGATACAGGGGGCAACGAAAAACTGTTTTTT. The entire variable domain, with the rest obtained from reference TRBV7-9 and TRBJ1-4, is as follows: DTGVSQNPRHKITKRGQNVTFRCDPISEHNRLYWYRQTLGQGPEFLTYFQNEAQLEKSRLLSDRFSAERPKGSFSTLEIQRTEQGDSAMYLCASSFDTGGNEKLFFGSGTQLSVL.

This chain uses TRBV4-1 with TRBJ1-5, with 9 bases fitting TRBD1. Per the germline V gene, CDR1 is MGHRA and CDR2 is YSYEKL. The CDR3 length is 15 residues. The trim removed 4 bases at V and 5 bases at J, leaving 6 bases unmatched. CDR3 protein: CASSLSTGGDQPQHF. In DNA, the CDR3 is TGCGCCAGCAGCCTATCGACAGGGGGAGATCAGCCCCAGCATTTT.

CDR3 loop: CASGAGGGAGFETQYF. CDR3 coding DNA: TGTGCCAGCGGCGCCGGCGGGGGGGCGGGTTTCGAGACCCAGTACTTC. J is TRBJ2-5 and V is TRBV5-4; 9 positions match TRBD2. Germline CDR1 SGHNT, CDR2 YYREEE (reference sequence). CDR3 length: 16 amino acids. The J segment lost 5 bases and the V segment lost 7 bases, leaving 15 bases of the junction unmatched.

This clone has a handful of counts. This chain joins TRBV11-2 and TRBJ2-2, with D hard to call. In germline, CDR1 is SGHAT, CDR2 FQNNGV. Trimming took 1 base from V and 3 from J, leaving 9 bases between them. This CDR3 has 15 residues. The CDR3 protein is CASSLGFGYTGELFF. CDR3 sequence (DNA): TGTGCCAGCAGCTTAGGATTCGGGTACACCGGGGAGCTGTTTTTT. Full variable domain (rest looked up from reference TRBV11-2 and TRBJ2-2): EAGVAQSPRYKIIEKRQSVAFWCNPISGHATLYWYQQILGQGPKLLIQFQNNGVVDDSQLPKDRFSAERLKGVDSTLKIQPAKLEDSAVYLCASSLGFGYTGELFFGEGSRLTVL.

The genes are TRBV2 and TRBJ2-1; D call uncertain. Germline V gene lookup returns CDR1 SNHLY and CDR2 FYNNEI. There are 15 residues in the CDR3. V lost 7 bases and J 0 bases, leaving 13 bases between the germline ends. CDR3 residues: CASILDVSSYNEQFF. The CDR3 bases are TGTGCCAGCATCCTAGACGTGAGCTCCTACAATGAGCAGTTCTTC.

This chain links TRBV7-9 with TRBJ2-5; a weak D match, TRBD1 (7 bases). Germline lookup yields CDR1 SEHNR and CDR2 FQNEAQ (reference sequence). Trimming removed 5 bases from V and 0 bases from J, with 22 bases in between. The CDR3 has 18 residues. CDR3 protein: CASSPFGGGGRYQETQYF. Here the CDR3 DNA reads TGTGCCAGCAGCCCCTTTGGTGGAGGGGGCCGCTACCAAGAGACCCAGTACTTC.

The chain carries TRBV6-5 and TRBJ1-2; D gene ambiguous. The CDR3 extends over 13 amino acids. Germline assignment: CDR1 MNHEY and CDR2 SVGAGI. V was shortened by 2 bases and J by 8 bases, with 12 bases between the two germline ends. The CDR3: CASSYRGGRGYTF. CDR3 nucleotides: TGTGCCAGCAGTTACCGGGGTGGCCGGGGCTACACCTTC.

This chain links TRBV7-6 with TRBJ2-5; TRBD1 might be the D (6 bases). Trimming shortened V by 0 bases and J by 2 bases, and 13 bases separated the two germline ends. There are 16 residues in the CDR3. The germline V gene encodes CDR1 SGHVS and CDR2 FNYEAQ. The CDR3 bases are TGTGCCAGCAGCTTAGCGGGGGCAGCAATACAAGAGACCCAGTACTTC. It specifies CASSLAGAAIQETQYF. Using reference TRBV7-6 and TRBJ2-5 for the parts outside the CDR3, the full variable domain is GAGVSQSPRYKVTKRGQDVALRCDPISGHVSLYWYRQALGQGPEFLTYFNYEAQQDKSGLPNDRFSAERPEGSISTLTIQRTEQRDSAMYRCASSLAGAAIQETQYFGPGTRLLVL.

The chain recombines TRBV6-6 with TRBJ2-7; TRBD2 agrees at 8 bases. V lost 7 bases and J lost 6; bases outside the gene matches: 17. The CDR3 is 16 amino acids. Germline V lookup: CDR1 MNHNY, CDR2 SVGAGI (reference sequence). CDR3 sequence: CASNYGSVAGSGEQYV. Written as DNA, the CDR3 is TGTGCCAGCAACTATGGGTCGGTAGCGGGATCCGGCGAGCAGTACGTC.

The genes are TRBV5-1 and TRBJ1-1; D is unresolved. The CDR3 runs 17 residues. Trimming shortened V by 0 bases and J by 2 bases, and 17 bases separated the two germline ends. The germline V gene encodes CDR1 SGHRS and CDR2 YFSETQ. CDR3: CASSLEYGNQLNTEAFF. CDR3 nucleotides: TGCGCCAGCAGCTTGGAGTACGGTAACCAACTTAACACTGAAGCTTTCTTT.